This T cell receptor beta chain was sequenced during a study of blood T cell repertoires in COVID-19. Produced via immunoSEQ multiplex PCR; TCRdb's table is partial and in-frame only. There are some 260,000 clones in the sample; 82% occur only once, and approximately 5% lies in the top ten. The receptor was isolated from a woman over 75 with active or convalescent COVID-19. The sample taken for sequencing was peripheral blood.

The CDR3 DNA is TGTGCCAGCAGTGAAGCTGCCGGGAATCAGCCCCAGCATTTT. Its translation: CASSEAAGNQPQHF. This chain links TRBV2 with TRBJ1-5; no reliable D call. Trimming pared 0 bases from V and 4 bases from J, leaving 7 bases between. Germline CDR1 is SNHLY and CDR2 is FYNNEI. CDR3 size: 14 residues.